The present TCR beta chain was sequenced within a study of metastatic and nonmetastatic thyroid tumors (dated by TCRdb to 2020 to 2022). With respect to the entire study: Repertoires were compared across peripheral blood and tumor or nodule tissue samples from malignant and benign thyroid patients.

Inclusive of the bounding cysteine and phenylalanine, the CDR3 is 10 residues long. The read is trimmed to its CDR3 DNA, 30 bases read in frame from base 1. General findings and caveats noted by the study authors: TCR beta diversity was reported as significantly higher in malignant tumors than in benign nodules, in both blood and tumor samples.

A few counts support this clone. The clone's antigen remains unknown. Base qualities were left out, and no much larger clone turns up one base away. None of the patients had been given any treatment before thyroid surgery. The study retrospectively analysed patient clinical samples collected from the early 2010s to the late 2010s using T-cell receptor beta sequencing. Library method: PCR. TCRdb shows the sequencer as Illumina HiSeq 4000. High-throughput sequencing was used to profile the TCR beta-chain CDR3 region of every patient. As for the original processing: CDR3 differences across clinicopathological groups were used to build a classifier for discriminating distant-metastatic papillary thyroid cancer patients. The Shannon index was used to measure repertoire diversity, and the Morisita-Horn index was used to measure how similar tumor and blood repertoires were. TCRdb redid the processing of the public reads, applying fastp at Q25 and MiXCR, and retained in-frame beta chains. The V and J calls follow TCRdb's processing rather than the paper's. Counted in this sample were over 55,000 clones; 30% of them appeared once. Approximately 15% of the sample rests with the top ten.

The chain is assembled from TRBV12-3 or TRBV12-4 and TRBJ2-7, with the D gene uncertain. The DNA end favors TRBJ2-5, so the J call may be wrong. This TCR was recovered from a female donor with papillary thyroid cancer or a benign thyroid nodule (not recorded which). Some clones in this sample may be carry-over from other donors' samples. The sample consisted of blood. The nucleotides are TGTGCCAGCACCTTGAGGACCCAGTACTTC. Its translation is CASTLRTQYF.